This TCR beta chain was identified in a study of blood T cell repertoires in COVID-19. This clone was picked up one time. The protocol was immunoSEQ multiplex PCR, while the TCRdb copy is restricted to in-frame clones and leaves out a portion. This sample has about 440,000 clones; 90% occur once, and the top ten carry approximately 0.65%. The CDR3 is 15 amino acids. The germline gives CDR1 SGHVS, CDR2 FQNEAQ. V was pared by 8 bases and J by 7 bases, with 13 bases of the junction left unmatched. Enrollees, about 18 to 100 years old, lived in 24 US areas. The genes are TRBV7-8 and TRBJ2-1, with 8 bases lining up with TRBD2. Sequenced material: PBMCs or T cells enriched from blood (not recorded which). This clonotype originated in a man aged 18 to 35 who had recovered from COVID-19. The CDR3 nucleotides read TGTGCCAGCGCCCTTTCCGCGGGAGGAATTAATGAGCAGTTCTTC. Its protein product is CASALSAGGINEQFF.